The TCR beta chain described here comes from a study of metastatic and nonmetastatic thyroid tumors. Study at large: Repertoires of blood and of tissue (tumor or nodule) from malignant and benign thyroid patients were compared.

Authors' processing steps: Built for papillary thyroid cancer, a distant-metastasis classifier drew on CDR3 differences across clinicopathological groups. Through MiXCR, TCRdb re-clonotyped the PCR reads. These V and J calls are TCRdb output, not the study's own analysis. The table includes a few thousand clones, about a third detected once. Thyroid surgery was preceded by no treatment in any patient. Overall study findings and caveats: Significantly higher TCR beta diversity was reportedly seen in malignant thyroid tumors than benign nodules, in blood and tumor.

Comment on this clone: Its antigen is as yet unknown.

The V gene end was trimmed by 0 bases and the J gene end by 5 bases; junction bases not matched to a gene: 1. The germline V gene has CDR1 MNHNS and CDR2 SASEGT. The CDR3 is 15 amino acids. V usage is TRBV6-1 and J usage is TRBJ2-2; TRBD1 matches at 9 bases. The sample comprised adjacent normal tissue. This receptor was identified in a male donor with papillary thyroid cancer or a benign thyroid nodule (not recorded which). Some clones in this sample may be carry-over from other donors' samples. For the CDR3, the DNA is TGTGCCAGCAGTGAAGCCGGGACAGGGACCGGGGAGCTGTTTTTT. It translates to CASSEAGTGTGELFF.